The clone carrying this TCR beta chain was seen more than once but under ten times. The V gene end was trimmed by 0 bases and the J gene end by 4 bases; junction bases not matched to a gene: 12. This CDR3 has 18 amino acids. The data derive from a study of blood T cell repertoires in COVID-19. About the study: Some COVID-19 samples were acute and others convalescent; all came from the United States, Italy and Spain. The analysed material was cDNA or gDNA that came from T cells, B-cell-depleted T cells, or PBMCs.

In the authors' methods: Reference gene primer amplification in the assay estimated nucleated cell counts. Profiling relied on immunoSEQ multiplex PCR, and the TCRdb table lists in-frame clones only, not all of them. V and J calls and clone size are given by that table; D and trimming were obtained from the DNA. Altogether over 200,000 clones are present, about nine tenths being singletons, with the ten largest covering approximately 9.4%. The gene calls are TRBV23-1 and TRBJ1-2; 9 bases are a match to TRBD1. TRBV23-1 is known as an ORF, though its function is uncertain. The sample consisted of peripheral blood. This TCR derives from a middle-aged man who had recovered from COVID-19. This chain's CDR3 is CASSQSPRMGQGPYGYTF. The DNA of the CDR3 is TGCGCCAGCAGTCAATCCCCCCGTATGGGACAGGGACCCTATGGCTACACCTTC.